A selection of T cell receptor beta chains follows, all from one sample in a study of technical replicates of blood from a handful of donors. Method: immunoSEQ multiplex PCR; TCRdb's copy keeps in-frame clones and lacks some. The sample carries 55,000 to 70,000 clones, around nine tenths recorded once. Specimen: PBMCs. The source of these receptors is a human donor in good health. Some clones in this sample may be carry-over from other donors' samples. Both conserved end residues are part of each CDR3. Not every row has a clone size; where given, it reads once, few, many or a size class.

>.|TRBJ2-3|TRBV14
CASSGLAVTDTQYF
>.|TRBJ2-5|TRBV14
CASSRRLQGETQYF
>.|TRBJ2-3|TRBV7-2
CASSSLAGGDTDTQYF
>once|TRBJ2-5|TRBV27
CASSANRGETQYF
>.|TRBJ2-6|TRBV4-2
CASSQAGQGLSGANVLTF
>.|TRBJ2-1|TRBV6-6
CASSPRTVSLQFF
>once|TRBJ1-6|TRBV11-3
CASSLRAAGVSSYNSPLHF
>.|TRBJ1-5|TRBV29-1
CSVVTGDQPQHF
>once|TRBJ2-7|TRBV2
CASSVLPGTGLSYEQYF
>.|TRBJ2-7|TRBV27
CASSLGLYYEQYF
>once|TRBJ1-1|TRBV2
CASALGTGRGEAFF
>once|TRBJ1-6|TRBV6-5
CASSSGGPYNSPLHF
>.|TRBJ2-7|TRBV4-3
CASSPGSAGQGYEQYF
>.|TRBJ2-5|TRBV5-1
CASSPDNQETQYF
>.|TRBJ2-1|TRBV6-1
CASSEVGGSYNEQFF
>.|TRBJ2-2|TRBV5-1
CASGPAGVNTGELFF
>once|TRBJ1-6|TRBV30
CAWSYGNNSPLHF
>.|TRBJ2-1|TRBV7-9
CASSLGDYKGTQSEQFF
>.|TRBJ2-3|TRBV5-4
CASSTSGRKDTQYF
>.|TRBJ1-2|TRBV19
CASSIDLRRFRGYTF
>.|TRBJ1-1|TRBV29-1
CSVRSAGWLTEAFF
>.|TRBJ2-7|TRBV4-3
CASSSRTGRDSYEQYF
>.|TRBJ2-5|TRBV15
CATSRNSLTQYF
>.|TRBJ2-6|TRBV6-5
CASSGLSGANVLTF
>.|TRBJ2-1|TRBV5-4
CASSLGVARGGHNEQFF
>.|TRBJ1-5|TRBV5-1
CASSPTGASNQPQHF
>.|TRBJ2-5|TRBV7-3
CASSPGQSETQYF
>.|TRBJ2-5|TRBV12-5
CASGSDRGETQYF
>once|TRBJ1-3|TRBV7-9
CASSAGSSPGNTIYF